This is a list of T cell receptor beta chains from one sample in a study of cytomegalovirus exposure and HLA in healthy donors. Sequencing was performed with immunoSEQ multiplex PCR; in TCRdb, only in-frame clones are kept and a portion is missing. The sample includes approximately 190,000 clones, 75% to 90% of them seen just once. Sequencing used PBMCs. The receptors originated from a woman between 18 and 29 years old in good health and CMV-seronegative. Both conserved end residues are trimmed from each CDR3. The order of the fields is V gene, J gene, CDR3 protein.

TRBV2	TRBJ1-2	ASQASYGYT
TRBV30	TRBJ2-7	AWSSYSQYEQY
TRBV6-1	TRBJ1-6	ATSSGSYNSPLH
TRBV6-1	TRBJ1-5	ASTYRGGNQPQH
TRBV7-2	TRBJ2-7	ASSFGGPAGEQY
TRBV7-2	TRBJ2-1	ASSLTGSSRPDQF
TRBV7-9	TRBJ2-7	ASSLGGQAYEQY
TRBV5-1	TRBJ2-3	ASRSGFPSTDTQY
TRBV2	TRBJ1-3	ASSEDSNSGNTIY
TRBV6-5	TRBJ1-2	ASSRDRAYGYT
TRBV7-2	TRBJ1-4	ASSLLGGGEKLF
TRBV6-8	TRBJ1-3	ASSRPGTGGGNTIY
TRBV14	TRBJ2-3	ASRLAGGMDTQY
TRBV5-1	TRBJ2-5	ASSLSTGAQETQY
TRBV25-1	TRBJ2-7	ASSEYEGGPYEQY
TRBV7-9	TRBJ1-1	SSSSEWTGGNTEAF
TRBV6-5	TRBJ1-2	ASSYLTGFDYGYT
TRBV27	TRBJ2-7	ASSSFLGTGWEQY
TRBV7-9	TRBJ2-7	ASSFVTSGEQY
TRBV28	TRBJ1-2	ASSLSQDYGYT
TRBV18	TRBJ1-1	ASSQDSIEAF
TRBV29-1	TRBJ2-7	SVEGSPDRPSYEQY
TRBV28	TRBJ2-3	ASSLWGEGRDTQY
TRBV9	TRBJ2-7	ASSPRTGTYEQY
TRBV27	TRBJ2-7	ASSLGAGGEQY
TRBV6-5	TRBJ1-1	ASSYFGTGSTEAF
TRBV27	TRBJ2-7	ASSSGLARTYEQY
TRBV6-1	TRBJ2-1	ASSEWGTSGAYNEQF
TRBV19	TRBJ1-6	ASSGLGQGRSPLH
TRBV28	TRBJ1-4	ASSVGSEKLF
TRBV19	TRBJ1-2	ASSSFQGTGGYT
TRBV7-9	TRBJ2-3	ASTDRGTDTQY
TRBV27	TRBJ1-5	ASSFGHSNQPQH
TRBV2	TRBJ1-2	ASQIRVGYGYT
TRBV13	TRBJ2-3	ASSLLAGGADTQY
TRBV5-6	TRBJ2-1	ASSSRQGLYNEQF
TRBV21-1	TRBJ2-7	ASSKEGRDRVSYEQY
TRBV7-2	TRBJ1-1	ASSLVPQGSEAF
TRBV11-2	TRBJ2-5	ASSLDRGQETQY
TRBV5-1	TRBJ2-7	ASSLDLRGPSYEQY
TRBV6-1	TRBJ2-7	ASSDEGQGDYEQY
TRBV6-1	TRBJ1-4	ASSALWDSYEKLF
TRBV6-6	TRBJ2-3	ASSRQGALTDTQY
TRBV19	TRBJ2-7	ASSLGTYEQY
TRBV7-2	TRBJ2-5	ASSLWGGETQY
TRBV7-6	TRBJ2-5	ASSLVVTTKEETQY
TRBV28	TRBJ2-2	ASRTGSANTGELF
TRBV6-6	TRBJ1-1	ASSQTLAHEAF
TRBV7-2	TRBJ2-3	ASSSLSSTDTQY
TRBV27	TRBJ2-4	ASSLDRAKNIQY